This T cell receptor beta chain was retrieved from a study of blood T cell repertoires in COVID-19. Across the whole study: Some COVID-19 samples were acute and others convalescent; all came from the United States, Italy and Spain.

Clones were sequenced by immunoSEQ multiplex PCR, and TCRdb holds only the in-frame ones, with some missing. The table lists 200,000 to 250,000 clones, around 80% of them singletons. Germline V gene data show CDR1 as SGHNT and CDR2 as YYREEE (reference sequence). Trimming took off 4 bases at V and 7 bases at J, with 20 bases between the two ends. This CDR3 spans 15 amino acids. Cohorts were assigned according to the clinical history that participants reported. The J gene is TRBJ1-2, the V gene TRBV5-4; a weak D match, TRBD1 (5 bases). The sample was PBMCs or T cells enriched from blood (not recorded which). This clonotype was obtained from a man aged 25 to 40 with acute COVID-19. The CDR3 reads CASSLRLGASGGYTF. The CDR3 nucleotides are TGTGCCAGCAGCCTGAGACTAGGGGCGAGTGGTGGCTACACCTTC.